This entry lists 27 T cell receptor beta chains sequenced from one sample in a study of molecular identifiers for immune sequencing clone quantification (dated by TCRdb to between 2018 and 2020). The library was generated by PCR. The sample was run on an Illumina HiSeq 4000. The public reads were reprocessed in TCRdb via fastp at Q25 and MiXCR, keeping in-frame beta chains. Entries are consolidated by CDR3 protein sequence, retaining the most common genes and DNA. This sample has about 640,000 distinct CDR3 sequences in its table, and about 20% of those were observed once. The leading ten clones occupy 0.85% of the sample. Material: naive CD8+ T cells from blood, with Jurkat cell RNA spiked in. This specimen's cell subset or site label, interpreted: FACS-sorted CD8+CD4-CCR7+CD45RA+ naive T cells. Every receptor here comes from a human donor in good health. Some libraries in this study had Jurkat cell RNA spiked in.

Of note for this clonotype: A read error may be the cause here, since a much bigger clone is one base away. The genes are TRBV28 and TRBJ2-7; D is ambiguous. V was pared by 2 bases and J by 5 bases, with 22 bases between. Germline CDR1 is MDHEN and CDR2 is SYDVKM. CDR3 length: 17 amino acids. CDR3 amino acids: CASSLLPLHGRKDEQYF. The CDR3 nucleotides are TGTGCCAGCAGTTTACTCCCACTCCACGGGCGCAAGGACGAGCAGTACTTC.

The chain joins TRBV7-2 to TRBJ2-1, with 8 bases identical to TRBD2. The CDR3 consists of 18 residues. V gave up 1 base and J gave up 8 bases; unmatched junction bases: 16. Germline CDR1 is SGHTA and CDR2 is FQGNSA. CDR3 nucleotide sequence: TGTGCCAGCAGCTTAGTAAAGGGACTAGTGGGAGCCGGACATGAGCAGTTCTTC. Translating gives CASSLVKGLVGAGHEQFF. Full variable domain (rest looked up from reference TRBV7-2 and TRBJ2-1): GAGVSQSPSNKVTEKGKDVELRCDPISGHTALYWYRQSLGQGLEFLIYFQGNSAPDKSGLPSDRFSAERTGGSVSTLTIQRTQQEDSAVYLCASSLVKGLVGAGHEQFFGPGTRLTVL.

This clonotype was observed a few times. The CDR3 DNA follows: TGTGCCTGGAGTGTACTCCCCGGGGGCGAGCAGTACTTC. This translates into CAWSVLPGGEQYF. This chain joins TRBV30 and TRBJ2-7; possibly TRBD2 for D (6 bases). Trimming shortened V by 0 bases and J by 6 bases, and 12 bases separated the two germline ends. Germline CDR1 reads GTSNPN; CDR2 reads SVGIG (reference sequence). The CDR3 consists of 13 residues. The entire variable domain, with the rest obtained from reference TRBV30 and TRBJ2-7, is as follows: SQTIHQWPATLVQPVGSPLSLECTVEGTSNPNLYWYRQAAGRGLQLLFYSVGIGQISSEVPQNLSASRPQDRQFILSSKKLLLSDSGFYLCAWSVLPGGEQYFGPGTRLTVT.

In its sample, this clonotype was seen many times. The chain uses TRBV20-1 and TRBJ2-7, with D tentatively TRBD2 (5 bases). The CDR3 totals 15 residues. Trimming cost V 1 base and J 7 bases, with 20 bases left between them. Germline V CDR1 and CDR2: DFQATT, SNEGSKA (reference sequence). The CDR3 is CSARGREGSAREQYF. The CDR3 DNA reads as TGCAGTGCTAGAGGCCGAGAAGGGAGTGCCCGTGAGCAGTACTTC.

This clonotype was counted a few times. This may come from a read error, since a much larger clone is one base off. The chain has TRBV4-1 and TRBJ1-6; D gene ambiguous. The CDR3 extends over 16 amino acids. Germline CDR1 is MGHRA and CDR2 is YSYEKL. The CDR3 DNA reads TGCACCAGCAGCCACACCACGGTTTCCTATAATTCACCCCTCCACTTT. This gives the protein CTSSHTTVSYNSPLHF.

The chain carries TRBV13 and TRBJ1-1, with D uncertain. This CDR3 contains 14 residues. Trimming pared 5 bases from V and 3 bases from J, leaving 13 bases between. Germline V gene sequence: CDR1 PRHDT, CDR2 FYEKMQ (reference sequence). CDR3 DNA: TGTGCCAGCAGCCCGAGGGCCGGGGACACTGAAGCTTTCTTT. Its translation: CASSPRAGDTEAFF.

At least ten counts were recorded for this clonotype. This chain links TRBV4-3 with TRBJ2-2, with D tentatively TRBD1 (7 bases). Trimming took off 0 bases at V and 5 bases at J, with 25 bases between the two ends. CDR3 length equals 20 residues. In germline, CDR1 is LGHNA, CDR2 YSLEER. The chain's CDR3 is CASSQDLLLAGGSETGELFF. In DNA form, the CDR3 reads TGCGCCAGCAGCCAAGATCTACTACTGGCAGGGGGGTCGGAGACCGGGGAGCTGTTTTTT.

This clonotype was counted at least ten times. This chain connects TRBV5-5 to TRBJ2-7, with TRBD2 identical over 10 bases. The J segment lost 2 bases and the V segment lost 4 bases, leaving 6 bases of the junction unmatched. The CDR3 runs 15 residues. Germline V gene data show CDR1 as SGHKS and CDR2 as YYEKEE (reference sequence). CDR3 nucleotides: TGTGCCAGCAGCCTCCTAGCGGGAGTGACCTACGAGCAGTACTTC. Its protein is CASSLLAGVTYEQYF.

In regard to this clonotype: One end of the junction does not line up with germline, which may come from a read error. This chain connects TRBV7-3 to TRBJ2-2, with 14 bases aligning to TRBD2. CDR1 and CDR2 from the germline V gene are SGHTA and FQGTGA. This CDR3 spans 19 amino acids. This CDR3 is CASSSSGTSGSRYTGELIF. As DNA, the CDR3 is TGTGCCAGCAGCTCCTCCGGGACTAGCGGGAGTCGGTACACCGGGGAGCTGATTTTT. Variable domain in full (rest from reference TRBV7-3 and TRBJ2-2): GAGVSQTPSNKVTEKGKYVELRCDPISGHTALYWYRQSLGQGPEFLIYFQGTGAADDSGLPNDRFFAVRPEGSVSTLKIQRTERGDSAVYLCASSSSGTSGSRYTGELIFGEGSRLTVL.

The rearrangement joins TRBV29-1 to TRBJ2-7, with a weak D call TRBD2 (6 bases). Germline loops: CDR1 SQVTM, CDR2 ANQGSEA. The CDR3 is made up of 15 amino acids. The ends were cut back, 0 bases at V and 2 bases at J, with 14 bases in the middle. In nucleotides, the CDR3 is TGCAGCGTTGAAGATTGGGGGGAGACGACCTACGAGCAGTACTTC. It yields the protein CSVEDWGETTYEQYF.

CDR3 in amino acids: CASSSRAGSISYEQYF. CDR3 coding DNA: TGTGCCAGTAGTTCGAGGGCGGGATCAATTTCCTACGAGCAGTACTTC. The rearrangement links TRBV19 to TRBJ2-7; the D gene is possibly TRBD2 (6 bases). The V gene's germline CDR1 is LNHDA and CDR2 SQIVND (reference sequence). V gave up 5 bases and J gave up 1 base, with 18 bases separating them. The CDR3 sequence is 16 residues long. The entire variable domain, with the rest obtained from reference TRBV19 and TRBJ2-7, is as follows: DGGITQSPKYLFRKEGQNVTLSCEQNLNHDAMYWYRQDPGQGLRLIYYSQIVNDFQKGDIAEGYSVSREKKESFPLTVTSAQKNPTAFYLCASSSRAGSISYEQYFGPGTRLTVT.

This clonotype was seen a few times. The gene calls are TRBV7-9 and TRBJ2-1, with 9 bases identical to TRBD1. The V and J ends lost 5 bases and 8 bases, in that order; junction bases with no gene match: 10. Germline V gene sequence: CDR1 SEHNR, CDR2 FQNEAQ (reference sequence). This CDR3 has 15 residues. This chain's CDR3 is CASSPRQGGFDEQFF. CDR3 coding DNA: TGTGCCAGCAGCCCCCGACAGGGGGGCTTCGATGAGCAGTTCTTC.

There are many counts of this clonotype. The V call is TRBV7-9, the J call TRBJ1-6; D is undetermined. The CDR3 contains 15 residues. The germline CDR1 and CDR2 sequences are SEHNR and FQNEAQ (reference sequence). Trimming removed 1 base at V and 4 bases at J, with 8 bases between. CDR3 residues: CASSLVTEYNSPLHF. The DNA of the CDR3 is TGTGCCAGCAGCTTAGTAACAGAATATAATTCACCCCTCCACTTT.

In this sample, this clonotype turned up many times. The V call is TRBV9, the J call TRBJ2-3; 7 bases match TRBD2. This CDR3 comprises 15 residues. From germline, CDR1 is SGDLS and CDR2 YYNGEE. With V trimmed by 4 bases and J by 4 bases, 9 bases remained unmatched. For the CDR3, the DNA is TGTGCCAGCAGCCCCGGGACTATTAGCCCAGATACGCAGTATTTT. This codes for CASSPGTISPDTQYF.

This clonotype was observed a single time. This clone may be a read error of a much larger clone one base away. This sequence joins TRBV27 and TRBJ1-3; tentatively, D is TRBD1 (6 bases). V shed 10 bases and J shed 0 bases, with 13 bases lying between them. The CDR3 runs 14 residues. The germline V gene encodes CDR1 MNHEY and CDR2 SMNVEV (reference sequence). This chain's CDR3 is CATCAGDSGNTIYF. In nucleotides, the CDR3 is TGTGCCACCTGCGCAGGGGACTCTGGAAACACCATATATTTT.

The CDR3 spells CASSVGGGQAEQYF. The DNA for the CDR3 is TGTGCCAGCAGCGTAGGGGGGGGCCAAGCCGAGCAGTACTTC. The gene calls are TRBV9 and TRBJ2-7; weak D call: TRBD2 (7 bases). CDR1 SGDLS and CDR2 YYNGEE come from the germline V gene. This CDR3 spans 14 amino acids. Trimming left V 0 bases short and J 6 bases short, with 13 bases between. Using reference TRBV9 and TRBJ2-7 for the parts outside the CDR3, the full variable domain is DSGVTQTPKHLITATGQRVTLRCSPRSGDLSVYWYQQSLDQGLQFLIQYYNGEERAKGNILERFSAQQFPDLHSELNLSSLELGDSALYFCASSVGGGQAEQYFGPGTRLTVT.

Comments on this clonotype: The germline gene is not matched at one end of the junction; a read error may be the cause. The chain is built from TRBV12-3 or TRBV12-4 and TRBJ2-5, with a weak D call TRBD1 (7 bases). There are 14 residues in the CDR3. The CDR3 nucleotides read TGTGCCAACAGTCCACAGGGGACTCAAGAGACCCAGTACTTC. Translation gives CANSPQGTQETQYF.

This clonotype has a count of ten or more. The CDR3 DNA is TGTGCCAGCAGTTACTGGAGAGATACGCAGTATTTT. The encoded protein is CASSYWRDTQYF. V usage is TRBV6-2 or TRBV6-3 and J usage is TRBJ2-3, with D unresolved. Trimming stripped 1 base from V and 5 bases from J, with 4 bases between. This CDR3 contains 12 residues. CDR1 is MNHEY and CDR2 is SVGEGT in the germline V gene.

The table lists this clonotype with many counts. The gene calls are TRBV20-1 and TRBJ2-7; the match to TRBD1 covers 9 bases. The trim removed 6 bases at V and 3 bases at J, leaving 12 bases unmatched. Germline-derived CDR1 and CDR2 are DFQATT and SNEGSKA (reference sequence). The CDR3 has 15 residues. The CDR3 loop reads CSARRTDRGNYEQYF. The CDR3 coding sequence is TGCAGTGCCAGGAGAACAGACAGGGGGAACTACGAGCAGTACTTC.

This clonotype was detected many times. The rearrangement joins TRBV6-1 to TRBJ2-3; maybe TRBD2 (5 bases). Trimming cost V 0 bases and J 3 bases, with 10 bases left between them. The CDR3 runs 15 residues. From germline, CDR1 is MNHNS and CDR2 SASEGT. CDR3 loop: CASSEAVGGTDTQYF. CDR3 coding DNA: TGTGCCAGCAGTGAAGCAGTGGGCGGGACAGATACGCAGTATTTT.

This clonotype was counted ten times or more. The chain links TRBV9 to TRBJ2-1, with D possibly being TRBD2 (6 bases). CDR1 SGDLS and CDR2 YYNGEE come from the germline V gene. V was trimmed by 3 bases and J by 13 bases, leaving 11 bases between them. The CDR3 loop spans 11 amino acids. CDR3 sequence reads: CASSEPGLQFF. For the CDR3, the DNA is TGTGCCAGCAGCGAACCGGGACTTCAGTTCTTC.

This clonotype was seen repeatedly, ten times or more. The chain has TRBV5-5 and TRBJ2-1; 8 bases agree with TRBD1. The germline V gene has CDR1 SGHKS and CDR2 YYEKEE (reference sequence). The V gene end was trimmed by 0 bases and the J gene end by 4 bases; junction bases not matched to a gene: 0. The CDR3 loop spans 14 amino acids. CDR3 sequence (DNA): TGTGCCAGCAGCTTGGGACAGGGGTACAATGAGCAGTTCTTC. Translated: CASSLGQGYNEQFF.

V gene TRBV10-3 combines with J gene TRBJ1-1, with D unclear. The CDR3 length is 13 residues. The V and J ends lost 5 bases and 2 bases respectively, with 9 bases between them. Germline V lookup: CDR1 ENHRY, CDR2 SYGVKD. Here the CDR3 reads CAISPTVNTEAFF. The CDR3 region has the DNA TGTGCCATCAGTCCTACAGTCAACACTGAAGCTTTCTTT.

This clonotype has a handful of counts. This sequence may be a read error, since a much larger clone differs from it by one base. This chain uses TRBV6-1 with TRBJ2-1; D ambiguous. CDR3 length equals 10 residues. Germline loops: CDR1 MNHNS, CDR2 SASEGT. CDR3 residues: CASSEAPVLF. The DNA of the CDR3 is TGTGCCAGCAGTGAAGCGCCCGTGCTCTTC.

This clonotype was picked up many times. This chain links TRBV28 with TRBJ1-5; 9 bases agree with TRBD1. CDR1 is MDHEN and CDR2 is SYDVKM in the germline V gene. The CDR3 loop spans 16 amino acids. The J segment lost 5 bases and the V segment lost 3 bases, leaving 8 bases of the junction unmatched. CDR3: CASSLSGTGRDQPQHF. The CDR3 coding sequence is TGTGCCAGCAGTTTGTCTGGGACAGGGAGGGATCAGCCCCAGCATTTT.

The table lists this clonotype with a few counts. The rearrangement uses TRBV6-2 or TRBV6-3 and TRBJ1-2, with 10 bases fitting TRBD1. Trimming at V came to 8 bases and at J to 6 bases, leaving 6 bases not matched to a gene. From germline, CDR1 is MNHEY and CDR2 SVGEGT. The CDR3 extends over 13 amino acids. The CDR3 spells CASDDRGPNGYTF. The CDR3 DNA reads TGTGCCAGCGATGACAGGGGGCCAAATGGCTACACCTTC.

This clonotype was detected many times. The chain is built from TRBV4-3 and TRBJ2-7, with 11 bases matching TRBD1. V trimming: 1 base; J trimming: 2 bases; junction bases outside the gene matches: 4. Germline V gives CDR1 LGHNA, CDR2 YSLEER. The CDR3 runs to 16 residues. The CDR3 region is CASSQVWGQGAYEQYF. CDR3 nucleotide sequence: TGCGCCAGCAGCCAAGTGTGGGGACAGGGGGCCTACGAGCAGTACTTC.